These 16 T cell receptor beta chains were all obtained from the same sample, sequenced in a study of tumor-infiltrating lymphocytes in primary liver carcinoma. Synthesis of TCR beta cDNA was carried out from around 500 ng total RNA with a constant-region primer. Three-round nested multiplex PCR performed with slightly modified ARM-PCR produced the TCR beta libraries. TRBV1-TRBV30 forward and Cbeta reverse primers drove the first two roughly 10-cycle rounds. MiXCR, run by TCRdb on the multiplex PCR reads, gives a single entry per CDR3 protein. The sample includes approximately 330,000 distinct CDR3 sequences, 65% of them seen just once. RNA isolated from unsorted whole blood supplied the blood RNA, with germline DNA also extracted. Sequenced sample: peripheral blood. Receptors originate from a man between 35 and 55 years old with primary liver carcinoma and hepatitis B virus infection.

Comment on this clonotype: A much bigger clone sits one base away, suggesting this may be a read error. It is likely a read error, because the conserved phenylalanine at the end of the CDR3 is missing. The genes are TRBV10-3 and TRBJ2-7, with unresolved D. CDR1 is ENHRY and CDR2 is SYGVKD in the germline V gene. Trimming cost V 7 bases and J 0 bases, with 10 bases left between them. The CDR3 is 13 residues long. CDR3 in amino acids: CAITAESSYEQYL. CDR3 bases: TGTGCCATCACAGCTGAGAGCTCCTACGAGCAGTACCTC.

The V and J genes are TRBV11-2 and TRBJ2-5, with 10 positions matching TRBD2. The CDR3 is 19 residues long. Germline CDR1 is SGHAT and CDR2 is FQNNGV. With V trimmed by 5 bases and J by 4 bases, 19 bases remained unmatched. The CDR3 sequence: CASSVWTPWSSGRLETQYF. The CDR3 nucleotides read TGTGCCAGCAGCGTATGGACACCCTGGAGTAGCGGGAGGCTAGAGACCCAGTACTTC.

For the CDR3, the DNA is TGTGCCAGCAGTGAAACGGGAGTTACAACTAATGAAAAACTGTTTTTT. Protein product: CASSETGVTTNEKLFF. This chain links TRBV6-1 with TRBJ1-4, with no clear D. With 2 bases removed from V and 0 bases from J, the gap between germline ends came to 10 bases. CDR1 and CDR2 from the germline V gene are MNHNS and SASEGT. The CDR3 is 16 residues long.

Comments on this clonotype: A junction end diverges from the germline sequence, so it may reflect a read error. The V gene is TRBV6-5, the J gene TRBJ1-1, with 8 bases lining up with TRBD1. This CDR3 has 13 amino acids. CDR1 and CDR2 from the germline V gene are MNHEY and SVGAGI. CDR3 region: CAGRIQGDTEALF. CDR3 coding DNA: TGTGCCGGCAGGATACAGGGGGACACTGAAGCTCTCTTT.

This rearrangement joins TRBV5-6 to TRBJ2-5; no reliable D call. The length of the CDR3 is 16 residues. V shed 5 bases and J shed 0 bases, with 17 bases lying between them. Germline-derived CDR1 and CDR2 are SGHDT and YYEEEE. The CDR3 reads CASRSPRLGYQETQYF. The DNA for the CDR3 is TGTGCCAGCAGGAGCCCGAGGTTGGGGTACCAAGAGACCCAGTACTTC.

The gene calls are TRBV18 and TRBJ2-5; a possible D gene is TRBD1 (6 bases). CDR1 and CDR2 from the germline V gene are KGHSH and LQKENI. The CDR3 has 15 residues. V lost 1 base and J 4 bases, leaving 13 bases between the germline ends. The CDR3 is CASSPRITGRETQYF. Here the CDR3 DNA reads TGTGCCAGCTCACCACGTATCACAGGGAGAGAGACCCAGTACTTC.

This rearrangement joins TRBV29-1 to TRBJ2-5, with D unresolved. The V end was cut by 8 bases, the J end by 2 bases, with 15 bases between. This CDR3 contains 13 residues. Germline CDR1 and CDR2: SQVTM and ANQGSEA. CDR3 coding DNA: TGCAGCATTGGGCTCGGACGACAAGAGACCCAGTACTTC. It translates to CSIGLGRQETQYF.

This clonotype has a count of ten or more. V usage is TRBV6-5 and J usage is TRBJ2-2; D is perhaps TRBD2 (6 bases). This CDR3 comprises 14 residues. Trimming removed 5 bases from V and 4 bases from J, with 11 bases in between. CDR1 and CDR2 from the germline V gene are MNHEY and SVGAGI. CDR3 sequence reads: CASSPGLFTGELFF. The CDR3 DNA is TGTGCCAGCAGTCCGGGACTTTTCACCGGGGAGCTGTTTTTT.

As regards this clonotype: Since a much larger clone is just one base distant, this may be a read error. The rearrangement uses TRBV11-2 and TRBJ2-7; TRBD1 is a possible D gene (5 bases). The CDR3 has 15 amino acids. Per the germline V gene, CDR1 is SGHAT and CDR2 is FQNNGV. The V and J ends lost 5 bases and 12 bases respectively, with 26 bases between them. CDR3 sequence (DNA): TGTGCCAGCAGCATTTATCCCCGACAGTCCTACGGGCTGTACTTC. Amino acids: CASSIYPRQSYGLYF.

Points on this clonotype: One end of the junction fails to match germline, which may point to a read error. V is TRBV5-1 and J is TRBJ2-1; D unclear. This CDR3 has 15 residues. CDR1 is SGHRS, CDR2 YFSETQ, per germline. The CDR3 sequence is CASSLVGNSYNVQFF. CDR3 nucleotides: TGCGCCAGCAGCCTCGTAGGGAACTCCTACAATGTGCAGTTCTTC.

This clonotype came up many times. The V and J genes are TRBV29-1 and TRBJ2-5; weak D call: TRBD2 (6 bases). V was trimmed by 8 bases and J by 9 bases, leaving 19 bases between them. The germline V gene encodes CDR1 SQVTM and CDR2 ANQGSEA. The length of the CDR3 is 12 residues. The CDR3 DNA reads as TGCAGCTTGGGATCGGGGGATGCAGCCCAGTACTTC. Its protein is CSLGSGDAAQYF.

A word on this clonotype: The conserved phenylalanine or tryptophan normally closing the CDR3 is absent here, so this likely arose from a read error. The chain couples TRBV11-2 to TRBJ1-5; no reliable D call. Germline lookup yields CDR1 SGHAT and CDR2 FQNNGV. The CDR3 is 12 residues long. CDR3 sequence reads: CDSSSDGQPQHL. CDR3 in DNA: TGTGACAGCAGTTCCGACGGACAGCCCCAGCATCTT.

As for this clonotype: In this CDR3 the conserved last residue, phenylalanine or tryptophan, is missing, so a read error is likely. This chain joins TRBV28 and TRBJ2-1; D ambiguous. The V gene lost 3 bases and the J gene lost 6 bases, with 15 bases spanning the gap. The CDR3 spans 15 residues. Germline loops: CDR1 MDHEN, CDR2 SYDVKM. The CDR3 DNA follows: TGTGCCAGCAGTTTCTCCGGGTTCCTGATCAATGAGCAGTTCTCC. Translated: CASSFSGFLINEQFS.

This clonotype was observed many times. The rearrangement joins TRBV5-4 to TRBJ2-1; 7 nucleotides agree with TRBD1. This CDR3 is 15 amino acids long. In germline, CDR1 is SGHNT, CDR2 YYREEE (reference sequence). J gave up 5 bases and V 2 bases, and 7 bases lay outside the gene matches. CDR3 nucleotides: TGTGCCAGCAGCTTACAGGGGTTCGGAGACAATGAGCAGTTCTTC. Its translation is CASSLQGFGDNEQFF.

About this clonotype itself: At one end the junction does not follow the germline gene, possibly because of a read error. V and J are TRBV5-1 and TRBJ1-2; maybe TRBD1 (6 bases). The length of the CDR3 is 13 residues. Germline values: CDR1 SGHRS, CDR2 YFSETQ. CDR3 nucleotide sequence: TGCGTCAGCAGCCCCGACAGGCACTATGGCTACACCTTC. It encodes CVSSPDRHYGYTF.

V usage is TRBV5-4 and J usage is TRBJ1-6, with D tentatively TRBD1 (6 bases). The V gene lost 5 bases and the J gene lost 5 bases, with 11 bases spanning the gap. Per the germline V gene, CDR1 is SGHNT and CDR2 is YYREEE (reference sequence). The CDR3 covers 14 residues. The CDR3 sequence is CASRRTADNSPLHF. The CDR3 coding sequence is TGTGCCAGCAGAAGGACAGCCGATAATTCACCCCTCCACTTT.